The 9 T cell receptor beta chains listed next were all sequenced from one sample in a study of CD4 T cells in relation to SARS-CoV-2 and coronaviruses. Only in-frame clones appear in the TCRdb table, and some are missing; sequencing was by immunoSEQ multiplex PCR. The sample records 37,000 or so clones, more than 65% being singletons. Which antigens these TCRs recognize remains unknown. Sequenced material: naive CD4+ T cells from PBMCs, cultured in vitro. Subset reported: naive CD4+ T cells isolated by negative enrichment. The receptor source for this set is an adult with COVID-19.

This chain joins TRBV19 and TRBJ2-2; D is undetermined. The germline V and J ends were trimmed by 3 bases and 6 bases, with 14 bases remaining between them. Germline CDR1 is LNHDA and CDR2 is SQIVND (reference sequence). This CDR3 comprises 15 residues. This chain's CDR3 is CASSMMNSLAGELFF. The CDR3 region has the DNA TGTGCCAGTAGTATGATGAATAGTTTGGCCGGGGAGCTGTTTTTT.

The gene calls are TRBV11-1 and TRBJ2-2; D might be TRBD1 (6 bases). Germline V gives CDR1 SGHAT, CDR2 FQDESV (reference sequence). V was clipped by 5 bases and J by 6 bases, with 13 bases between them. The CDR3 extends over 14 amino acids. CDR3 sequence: CASSKQGRAGELFF. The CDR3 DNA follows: TGTGCCAGCAGCAAACAGGGTCGGGCCGGGGAGCTGTTTTTT.

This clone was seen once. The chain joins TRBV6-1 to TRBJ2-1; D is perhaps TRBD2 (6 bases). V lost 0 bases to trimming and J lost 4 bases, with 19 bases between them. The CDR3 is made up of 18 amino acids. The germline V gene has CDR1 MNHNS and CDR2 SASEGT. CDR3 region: CASSEALVGGGSYNEQFF. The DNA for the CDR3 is TGTGCCAGCAGTGAAGCGCTTGTGGGAGGAGGTTCATACAATGAGCAGTTCTTC.

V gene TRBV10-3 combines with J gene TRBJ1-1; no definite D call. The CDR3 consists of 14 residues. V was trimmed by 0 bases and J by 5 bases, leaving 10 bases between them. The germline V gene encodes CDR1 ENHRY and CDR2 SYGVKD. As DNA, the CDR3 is TGTGCCATCAGTGAGTCGGAGGGTTGGACTGAAGCTTTCTTT. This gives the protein CAISESEGWTEAFF.

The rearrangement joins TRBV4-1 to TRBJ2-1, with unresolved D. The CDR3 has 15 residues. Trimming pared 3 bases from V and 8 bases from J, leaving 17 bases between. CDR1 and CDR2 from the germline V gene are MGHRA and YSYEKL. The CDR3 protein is CASSQLGLVFDEQFF. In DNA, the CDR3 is TGCGCCAGCAGCCAGCTGGGCCTGGTGTTCGATGAGCAGTTCTTC.

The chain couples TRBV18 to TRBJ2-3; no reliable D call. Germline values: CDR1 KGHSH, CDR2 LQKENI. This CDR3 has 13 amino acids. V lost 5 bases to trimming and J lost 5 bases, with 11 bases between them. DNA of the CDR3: TGTGCCAGCTCAAGACGGACGGGAGATACGCAGTATTTT. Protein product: CASSRRTGDTQYF.

For the CDR3, the DNA is TGTGCCTGGAGTCCAGCCGGGACCCCCGGGTACGAGCAGTACTTC. Its translation: CAWSPAGTPGYEQYF. The V gene is TRBV30, the J gene TRBJ2-7; D could derive from TRBD1 or TRBD2 (5 bases each). V lost 2 bases to trimming and J lost 4 bases, with 18 bases between them. The CDR3 length is 15 residues. Germline assignment: CDR1 GTSNPN and CDR2 SVGIG (reference sequence). Supplemented by reference TRBV30 and TRBJ2-7, the full variable domain reads SQTIHQWPATLVQPVGSPLSLECTVEGTSNPNLYWYRQAAGRGLQLLFYSVGIGQISSEVPQNLSASRPQDRQFILSSKKLLLSDSGFYLCAWSPAGTPGYEQYFGPGTRLTVT.

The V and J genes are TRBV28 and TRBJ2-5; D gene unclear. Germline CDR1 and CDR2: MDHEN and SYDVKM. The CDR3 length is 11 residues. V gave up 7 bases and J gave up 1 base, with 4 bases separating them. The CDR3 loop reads CASKSQETQYF. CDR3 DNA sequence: TGTGCCAGCAAAAGCCAAGAGACCCAGTACTTC.

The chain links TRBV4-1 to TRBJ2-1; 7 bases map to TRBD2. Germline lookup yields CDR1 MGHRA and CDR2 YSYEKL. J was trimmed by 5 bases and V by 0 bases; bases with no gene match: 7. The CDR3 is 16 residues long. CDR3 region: CASSQDLAGHDNEQFF. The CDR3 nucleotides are TGCGCCAGCAGCCAAGATTTAGCGGGTCACGACAATGAGCAGTTCTTC.